A selection of T cell receptor beta chains follows, all from one sample in a study of T cell responses to AZD1222 COVID-19 vaccine. Repertoires were generated with immunoSEQ multiplex PCR, while TCRdb's copy carries only in-frame clones and drops some. The table lists around 130,000 clones, 80% to 95% of them singletons. The source material was peripheral blood, sampled 28 days after the second dose of the MenACWY control vaccine. These receptors were taken from an adult who received the MenACWY meningococcal vaccine as a control. Both conserved end residues are trimmed from each CDR3.

v_gene: TRBV29-1; j_gene: TRBJ2-1; CDR3aa: SVAGQGSSYNEQF
v_gene: TRBV19; j_gene: TRBJ2-7; CDR3aa: ASSIFTSAGEQY
v_gene: TRBV6-1; j_gene: TRBJ2-5; CDR3aa: ASSDVAGQQTQY
v_gene: TRBV12-5; j_gene: TRBJ1-1; CDR3aa: ASGWENTEAF
v_gene: TRBV6-1; j_gene: TRBJ2-5; CDR3aa: ASSEFGGGQETQY
v_gene: TRBV28; j_gene: TRBJ1-6; CDR3aa: ASSKDTGSYNSPLH
v_gene: TRBV24-1; j_gene: TRBJ1-1; CDR3aa: ATSGGDGVYTEAF
v_gene: TRBV28; j_gene: TRBJ2-5; CDR3aa: ASSPRDKLWLQY
v_gene: TRBV2; j_gene: TRBJ1-4; CDR3aa: ASTGTLATNEKLF
v_gene: TRBV24-1; j_gene: TRBJ2-1; CDR3aa: ATSDVRSYNEQF
v_gene: TRBV10-3; j_gene: TRBJ1-6; CDR3aa: AISEDGFYNSPLH
v_gene: TRBV9; j_gene: TRBJ2-4; CDR3aa: ASSVLDIQY
v_gene: TRBV30; j_gene: TRBJ2-7; CDR3aa: AWSVSDLVGRVYEQY
v_gene: TRBV7-2; j_gene: TRBJ1-3; CDR3aa: ASSPTGNTIY
v_gene: TRBV5-1; j_gene: TRBJ2-6; CDR3aa: ASSFGGSSGANVLT
v_gene: TRBV24-1; j_gene: TRBJ2-1; CDR3aa: ATSAPVSQNYNEQF
v_gene: TRBV6-1; j_gene: TRBJ1-5; CDR3aa: ASNDWGQYSNQPQH
v_gene: TRBV6-5; j_gene: TRBJ2-3; CDR3aa: ASSYRGPRPTDTQY
v_gene: TRBV30; j_gene: TRBJ2-7; CDR3aa: AWSGVREYEQY
v_gene: TRBV12-3/TRBV12-4; j_gene: TRBJ1-1; CDR3aa: ASSPLNFKAF
v_gene: TRBV2; j_gene: TRBJ1-1; CDR3aa: ATSMNTEAF
v_gene: TRBV5-8; j_gene: TRBJ2-1; CDR3aa: ASSGRGRGYNEQF
v_gene: TRBV7-6; j_gene: TRBJ2-1; CDR3aa: ASSLVGGGTYNEQF
v_gene: TRBV6-2/TRBV6-3; j_gene: TRBJ2-7; CDR3aa: ASSYSSGRATPYEQY
v_gene: TRBV29-1; j_gene: TRBJ2-3; CDR3aa: SVEPNTDTQY
v_gene: TRBV6-1; j_gene: TRBJ1-6; CDR3aa: ASSEGRSLNSSPLH
v_gene: TRBV2; j_gene: TRBJ1-5; CDR3aa: ASSVDRAQPQH
v_gene: TRBV27; j_gene: TRBJ2-7; CDR3aa: ASSLRTSPYEQY
v_gene: TRBV4-2; j_gene: TRBJ1-4; CDR3aa: ASSPGLSNEKLF
v_gene: TRBV11-3; j_gene: TRBJ2-7; CDR3aa: ASSPRQGGEQY
v_gene: TRBV5-1; j_gene: TRBJ2-3; CDR3aa: ASSLETGERYTQY
v_gene: TRBV19; j_gene: TRBJ1-2; CDR3aa: ASTTQRRSNYGYT
v_gene: TRBV11-3; j_gene: TRBJ1-1; CDR3aa: ASAEAF
v_gene: TRBV7-9; j_gene: TRBJ2-1; CDR3aa: ASSLEGFNEQF
v_gene: TRBV2; j_gene: TRBJ1-5; CDR3aa: ASSLDQPQH
v_gene: TRBV5-1; j_gene: TRBJ2-5; CDR3aa: ASSRPEETQY
v_gene: TRBV7-9; j_gene: TRBJ2-5; CDR3aa: ASSLYGVETQY